These T cell receptor beta chains were read from a single sample in a study of cytomegalovirus exposure and HLA in healthy donors. The table came from immunoSEQ multiplex PCR; TCRdb's copy has only in-frame clones and leaves some out. The sample contains 170,000 or so clones, around 82% of which appear only once. The sequenced sample was PBMCs. Receptors originate from a woman aged 50 to 65 in good health and CMV-seropositive. The CDR3 runs from the conserved cysteine through the conserved F or W. A D gene is named only where the DNA matches it firmly. Only part of the rows carry a size: once, few, many, or a class if the clone is expanded.

clone_size,v_call,d_call,j_call,cdr3_aa,cdr3_nt
NA,TRBV15,NA,TRBJ2-5,CATSSRGVETQYF,TGTGCCACCAGCAGCAGGGGGGTAGAGACCCAGTACTTC
NA,TRBV7-7,TRBD2,TRBJ2-5,CASSMGLAGVGETQYF,TGTGCTAGCAGCATGGGACTAGCGGGGGTTGGGGAGACCCAGTACTTC
NA,TRBV10-3,TRBD2,TRBJ2-5,CAIRGVQETQYF,TGTGCCATCCGGGGGGTCCAAGAGACCCAGTACTTC
NA,TRBV7-5,NA,TRBJ1-1,CARSLCGRGHTEAFF,TGTGCCAGAAGCTTATGCGGCAGGGGGCACACTGAAGCTTTCTTT
NA,TRBV27,NA,TRBJ2-3,CASSLTGLFTDTQYF,TGTGCCAGCAGTTTGACAGGTTTGTTCACAGATACGCAGTATTTT
NA,TRBV27,NA,TRBJ1-6,CASSLWGEGSPLHF,TGTGCCAGCAGTTTATGGGGGGAAGGTTCACCCCTCCACTTT
NA,TRBV20-1,NA,TRBJ2-5,CSGQIQETQYF,TGCAGTGGACAGATCCAAGAGACCCAGTACTTC
NA,TRBV6-5,TRBD2,TRBJ2-1,CACRLTSGVYNEQFF,TGTGCCTGCAGACTGACTAGCGGGGTCTACAATGAGCAGTTCTTC
few,TRBV5-6,NA,TRBJ1-1,CASSLDRRLTEAFF,TGTGCCAGCAGCTTGGACAGGCGTTTGACTGAAGCTTTCTTT
once,TRBV19,NA,TRBJ1-1,CASSIGRNTEAFF,TGTGCCAGTAGTATAGGGAGGAACACTGAAGCTTTCTTT
NA,TRBV7-8,TRBD1,TRBJ1-2,CASSLSTGINYGYTF,TGTGCCAGCAGCCTGTCGACAGGGATCAACTATGGCTACACCTTC
NA,TRBV10-3,NA,TRBJ2-3,CAIRFFQRGTDTQYF,TGTGCCATCAGGTTCTTCCAGCGAGGCACAGATACGCAGTATTTT
once,TRBV30,TRBD2,TRBJ2-1,CAWSWRIGGGGDEQFF,TGTGCCTGGAGTTGGCGTATCGGCGGGGGGGGAGATGAGCAGTTCTTC